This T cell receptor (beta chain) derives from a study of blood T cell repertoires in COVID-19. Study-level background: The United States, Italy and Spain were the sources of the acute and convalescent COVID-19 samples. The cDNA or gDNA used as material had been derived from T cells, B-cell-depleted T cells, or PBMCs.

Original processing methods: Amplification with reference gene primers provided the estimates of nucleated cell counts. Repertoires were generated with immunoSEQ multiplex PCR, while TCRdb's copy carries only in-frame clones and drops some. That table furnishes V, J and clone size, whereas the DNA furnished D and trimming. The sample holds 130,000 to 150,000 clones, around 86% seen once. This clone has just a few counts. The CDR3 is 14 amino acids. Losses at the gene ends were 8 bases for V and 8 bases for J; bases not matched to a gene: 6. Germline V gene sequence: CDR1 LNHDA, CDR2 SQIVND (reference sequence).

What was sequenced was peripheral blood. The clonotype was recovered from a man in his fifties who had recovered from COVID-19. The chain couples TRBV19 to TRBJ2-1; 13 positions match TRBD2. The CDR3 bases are TGTGCCAGTCAGACTAGCGGGGGGCCCCATGAGCAGTTCTTC. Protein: CASQTSGGPHEQFF.